The source of this T cell receptor beta chain is a study of technical replicates of blood from four donors. The junction had 3 bases not matched to a gene; V was cut back by 3 bases and J by 4 bases. This CDR3 has 15 amino acids. Germline V gene lookup returns CDR1 SGHRS and CDR2 YFSETQ. A single count supports this clone. Sequencing was performed with immunoSEQ multiplex PCR; in TCRdb, only in-frame clones are kept and a portion is missing. Of over 55,000 clones in the sample, roughly 94% were seen once. The chain couples TRBV5-1 to TRBJ2-2; 10 positions agree with TRBD1. Sequencing used PBMCs. The TCR sequence derives from a human donor in good health. Some clones in this sample may be carry-over from other donors' samples. CDR3 DNA: TGCGCCAGCAGCTCCCGGGACAGGGGCACCGGGGAGCTGTTTTTT. It translates to CASSSRDRGTGELFF.